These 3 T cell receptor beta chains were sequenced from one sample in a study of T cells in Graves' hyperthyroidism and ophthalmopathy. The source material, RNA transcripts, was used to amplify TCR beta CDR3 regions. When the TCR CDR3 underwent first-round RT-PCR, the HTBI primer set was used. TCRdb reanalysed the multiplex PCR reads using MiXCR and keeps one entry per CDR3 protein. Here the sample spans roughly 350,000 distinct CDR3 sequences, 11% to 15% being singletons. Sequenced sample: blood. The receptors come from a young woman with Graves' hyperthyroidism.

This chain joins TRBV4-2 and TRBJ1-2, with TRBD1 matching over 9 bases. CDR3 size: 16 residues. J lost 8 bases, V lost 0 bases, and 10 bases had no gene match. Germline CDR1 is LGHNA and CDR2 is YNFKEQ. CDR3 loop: CASSQETGGAEFGYTF. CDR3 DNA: TGTGCCAGCAGCCAAGAAACAGGGGGCGCGGAGTTCGGCTACACCTTC.

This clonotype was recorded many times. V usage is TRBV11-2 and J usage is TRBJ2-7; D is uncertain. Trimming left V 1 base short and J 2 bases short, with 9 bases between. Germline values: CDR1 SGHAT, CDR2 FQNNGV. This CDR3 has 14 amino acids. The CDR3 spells CASSLALQAYEQYF. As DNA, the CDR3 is TGTGCCAGCAGCTTAGCTCTCCAGGCCTACGAGCAGTACTTC.

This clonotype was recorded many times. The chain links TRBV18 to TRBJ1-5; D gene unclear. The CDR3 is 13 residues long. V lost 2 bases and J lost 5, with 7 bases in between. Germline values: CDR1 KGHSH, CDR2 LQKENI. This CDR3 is CASSPGQDQPQHF. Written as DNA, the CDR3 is TGTGCCAGCTCACCAGGGCAGGATCAGCCCCAGCATTTT.